This T cell receptor beta chain was observed in a study of naive and memory T cell subsets. The beta constant-region primer was an equimolar mix of two oligonucleotides covering TRBC1 and TRBC2. Ligation attached a single-stranded oligonucleotide with a 12-nucleotide UMI and the SP2 primer to the cDNA 3' end. TCRdb reanalysed the UMI-ligation and nested PCR reads using MiXCR and keeps one entry per CDR3 protein. Among under 100,000 distinct CDR3 sequences, about 7% were seen once, and the ten largest hold over 1.5%. A few counts support this clonotype. CDR1 and CDR2 (germline): SQVTM, ANQGSEA. With V trimmed by 7 bases and J by 6 bases, 15 bases remained unmatched. The CDR3 sequence is 15 residues long. Cells stained for CD3, CD4, CD8, CD45RA, CD27 and viability were sorted into four CD45RA/CD27 subsets.

The J gene is TRBJ2-1, the V gene TRBV29-1; 7 nucleotides line up with TRBD1. This TCR was sampled from a human donor in good health. The specimen was central memory CD4+ T cells from blood. The CDR3 protein is CSAKVQGPYGNEQFF. CDR3 sequence (DNA): TGCAGCGCCAAAGTACAGGGGCCGTACGGCAATGAGCAGTTCTTC.